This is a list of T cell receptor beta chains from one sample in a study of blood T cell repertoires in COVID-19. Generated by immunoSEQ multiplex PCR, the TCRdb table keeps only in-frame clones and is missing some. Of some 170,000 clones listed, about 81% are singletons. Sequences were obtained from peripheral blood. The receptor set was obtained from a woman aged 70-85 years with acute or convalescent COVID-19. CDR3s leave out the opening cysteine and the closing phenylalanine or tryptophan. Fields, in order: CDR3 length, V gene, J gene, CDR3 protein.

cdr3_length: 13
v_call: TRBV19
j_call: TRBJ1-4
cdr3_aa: ASSISGATNEKLF

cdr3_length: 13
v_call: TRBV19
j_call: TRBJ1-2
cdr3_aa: ASSISGQRNYGYT

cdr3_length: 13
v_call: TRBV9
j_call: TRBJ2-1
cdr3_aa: ASSVDAGATNEQF

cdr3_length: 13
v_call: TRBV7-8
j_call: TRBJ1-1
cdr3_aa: ASSLGAGSAGEAF

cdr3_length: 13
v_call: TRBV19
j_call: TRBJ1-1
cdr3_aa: ASTLSGHSTTEAF

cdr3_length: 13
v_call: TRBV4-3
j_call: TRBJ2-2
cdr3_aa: ASSQGGPNTGELF

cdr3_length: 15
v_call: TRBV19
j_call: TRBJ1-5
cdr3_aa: ASTPTGRGYSNQPQH

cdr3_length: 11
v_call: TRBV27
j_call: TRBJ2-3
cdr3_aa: ASMRIASDTQY

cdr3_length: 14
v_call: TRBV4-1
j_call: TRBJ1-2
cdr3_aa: ASSQDMTGEFRGYT

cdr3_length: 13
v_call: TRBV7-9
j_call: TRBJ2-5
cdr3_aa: ASSTQGQRQETQY

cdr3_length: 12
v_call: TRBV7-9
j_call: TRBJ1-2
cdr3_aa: ASSFATGNYGYT